A selection of T cell receptor beta chains follows, all from one sample in a study of human thymus T cells. The method was immunoSEQ multiplex PCR; TCRdb's version includes in-frame clones alone and lacks a portion of them. The table has some 50,000 clones, 95% seen once. Sequenced: blood. The receptors shown here come from a girl under two years old with a congenital heart defect but otherwise immunologically healthy. The CDR3 runs from the conserved cysteine through the conserved F or W. The order of the fields is J gene, D gene, V gene, CDR3 protein. D genes are given only for firm matches.

TRBJ2-5 | TRBD2 | TRBV5-1 | CASSPLAGTLETQYF
TRBJ2-3 | NA | TRBV2 | CASSPEGDTQYF
TRBJ2-1 | NA | TRBV2 | CASSPDRGNEQFF
TRBJ2-5 | NA | TRBV5-1 | CASSNTGQNQETQYF
TRBJ1-2 | NA | TRBV7-2 | CASSPRQIPLYGYTF
TRBJ2-7 | NA | TRBV18 | CASSPEYFSYEQYF
TRBJ2-3 | TRBD2 | TRBV27 | CASSPRTSGIQDTQYF
TRBJ2-5 | NA | TRBV4-2 | CASSPQGVWDLETQYF
TRBJ2-7 | TRBD2 | TRBV10-3 | CATQTSTSSYEQYF
TRBJ2-7 | NA | TRBV7-2 | CASSLVGHSLYEQYF
TRBJ2-1 | NA | TRBV10-3 | CATLHIGGLSNEQFF
TRBJ2-1 | NA | TRBV4-1 | CASSQGALSYNEQFF
TRBJ2-2 | TRBD2 | TRBV5-6 | CASSSGLAGELFF
TRBJ1-2 | NA | TRBV19 | CASSIPHRLTRQNHYGYTF
TRBJ2-1 | NA | TRBV7-6 | CASSLGTGRDPFYNEQFF
TRBJ2-1 | NA | TRBV7-9 | CASSLPAGHNEQFF
TRBJ1-3 | NA | TRBV5-1 | CASSLTGPSGNTIYF
TRBJ2-7 | NA | TRBV5-1 | CASSSRSSYEQYF
TRBJ2-5 | NA | TRBV27 | CASSELRAGVETQYF
TRBJ2-2 | NA | TRBV29-1 | CSANRGLGELFF
TRBJ2-7 | TRBD2 | TRBV2 | CASRGVAGAASEQYF
TRBJ2-1 | TRBD2 | TRBV10-2 | CASSESRSAGGPSEQFF
TRBJ1-5 | NA | TRBV2 | CASRGAPGPQHF
TRBJ1-3 | NA | TRBV11-2 | CASSLGPWAGNTIYF
TRBJ1-4 | NA | TRBV4-2 | CASSQDSDEKLFF
TRBJ2-1 | NA | TRBV30 | CAWSVRLDNEQFF
TRBJ2-3 | NA | TRBV2 | CASSEGQLSTDTQYF
TRBJ2-5 | TRBD2 | TRBV7-9 | CASSFGRGAGEETQYF
TRBJ2-5 | NA | TRBV4-1 | CASSPPTGRQYF
TRBJ2-5 | TRBD2 | TRBV9 | CASSVLAGLQETQYF
TRBJ1-4 | TRBD1 | TRBV30 | CAWRTGAGDEKLFF
TRBJ1-2 | NA | TRBV10-3 | CAISEQKWGKDYGYTF
TRBJ1-2 | NA | TRBV9 | CASSVNTANYGYTF
TRBJ1-2 | TRBD1 | TRBV15 | CATSRKPGQTKTHYGYTF
TRBJ2-7 | TRBD2 | TRBV5-4 | CASSSRTSGNEQYF
TRBJ2-3 | TRBD2 | TRBV7-9 | CASSAPGLAGGSTGDTQYF
TRBJ2-2 | TRBD2 | TRBV30 | CAWSPVWTSGANTGELFF
TRBJ2-1 | TRBD2 | TRBV6-5 | CASSYTAGGVNEQFF
TRBJ1-5 | NA | TRBV7-9 | CASSRGGNQPQHF
TRBJ2-7 | TRBD2 | TRBV12-5 | CASGLGLAGDEQYF
TRBJ1-5 | NA | TRBV19 | CASSIKGPGGQPQHF
TRBJ1-5 | NA | TRBV6-6 | CASSYSTQPSNQPQHF
TRBJ2-5 | TRBD2 | TRBV5-8 | CASSWEGRWETQYF
TRBJ2-5 | NA | TRBV5-6 | CASSLVQETQYF
TRBJ1-5 | NA | TRBV19 | CASRDYRLPSNQPQHF
TRBJ2-1 | TRBD2 | TRBV18 | CASAELAGASFQFF
TRBJ1-1 | TRBD1 | TRBV7-9 | CASSFGDRGNTEAFF
TRBJ1-2 | NA | TRBV5-4 | CASSEGMVPHYGYTF
TRBJ2-7 | TRBD2 | TRBV18 | CASSKLAGSSYEQYF
TRBJ2-3 | NA | TRBV6-1 | CASSEPFRDRGRSTQYF
TRBJ1-1 | NA | TRBV6-6 | CASTLGVKAFF
TRBJ1-1 | NA | TRBV7-9 | CASSLDGRTEAFF
TRBJ1-2 | TRBD1 | TRBV27 | CASSFASATGGPFRGYTF
TRBJ2-1 | TRBD2 | TRBV27 | CASSLPSGSSYNEQFF
TRBJ2-5 | TRBD1 | TRBV27 | CASSLLQVDRGVQETQYF
TRBJ2-7 | TRBD2 | TRBV4-2 | CASSLGLAGIYEQYF
TRBJ2-7 | NA | TRBV11-2 | CASSFNTGHYEQYF
TRBJ2-3 | NA | TRBV28 | CASSLIGLAQDTQYF
TRBJ2-7 | NA | TRBV19 | CASSWASDSYEQYF